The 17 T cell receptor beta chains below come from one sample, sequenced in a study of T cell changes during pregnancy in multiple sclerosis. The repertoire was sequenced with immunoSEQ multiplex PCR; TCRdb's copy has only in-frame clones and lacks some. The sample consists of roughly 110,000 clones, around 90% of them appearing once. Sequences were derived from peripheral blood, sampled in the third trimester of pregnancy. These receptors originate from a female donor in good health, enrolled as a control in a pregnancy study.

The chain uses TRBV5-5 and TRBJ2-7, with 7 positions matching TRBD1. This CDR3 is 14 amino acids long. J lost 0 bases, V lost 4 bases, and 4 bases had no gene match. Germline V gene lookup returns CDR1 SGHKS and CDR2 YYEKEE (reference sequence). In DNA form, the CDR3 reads TGTGCCAGCAGCGGACAGGACAGCTCCTACGAGCAGTACTTC. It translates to CASSGQDSSYEQYF. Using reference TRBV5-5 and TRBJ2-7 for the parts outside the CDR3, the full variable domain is DAGVTQSPTHLIKTRGQQVTLRCSPISGHKSVSWYQQVLGQGPQFIFQYYEKEERGRGNFPDRFSARQFPNYSSELNVNALLLGDSALYLCASSGQDSSYEQYFGPGTRLTVT.

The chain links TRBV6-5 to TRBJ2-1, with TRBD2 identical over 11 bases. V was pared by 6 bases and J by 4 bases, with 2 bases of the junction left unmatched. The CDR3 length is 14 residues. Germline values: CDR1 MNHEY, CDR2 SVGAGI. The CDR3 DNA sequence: TGTGCCAGCAGCTTAGCGGGGGGGTACAATGAGCAGTTCTTC. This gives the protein CASSLAGGYNEQFF.

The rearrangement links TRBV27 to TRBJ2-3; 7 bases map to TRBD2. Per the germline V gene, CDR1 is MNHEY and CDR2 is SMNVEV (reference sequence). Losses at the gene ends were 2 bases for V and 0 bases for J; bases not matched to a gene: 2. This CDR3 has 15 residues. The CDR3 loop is CASSLIGGSTDTQYF. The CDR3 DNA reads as TGTGCCAGCAGTTTAATCGGGGGGAGCACAGATACGCAGTATTTT.

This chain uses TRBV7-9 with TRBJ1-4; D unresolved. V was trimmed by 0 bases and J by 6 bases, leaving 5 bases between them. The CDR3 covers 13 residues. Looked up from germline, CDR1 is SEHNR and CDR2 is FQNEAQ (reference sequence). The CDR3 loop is CASSLALDEKLFF. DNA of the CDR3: TGTGCCAGCAGCTTAGCCCTAGATGAAAAACTGTTTTTT.

This CDR3 reads CASSSAGGATDTQYF. The CDR3 DNA is TGTGCCAGCAGCTCAGCGGGGGGGGCTACAGATACGCAGTATTTT. The chain has TRBV11-3 and TRBJ2-3; 10 positions match TRBD2. The CDR3 runs to 15 residues. Trimming took 4 bases from V and 3 from J; bases not matched to a gene: 4. Germline V gives CDR1 SGHNT, CDR2 YENEEA.

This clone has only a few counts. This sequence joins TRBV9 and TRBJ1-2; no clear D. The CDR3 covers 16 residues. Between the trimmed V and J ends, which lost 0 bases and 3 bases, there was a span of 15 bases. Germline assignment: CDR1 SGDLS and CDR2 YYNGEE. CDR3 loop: CASSVVPTSLDYGYTF. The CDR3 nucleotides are TGTGCCAGCAGCGTAGTACCAACTTCGCTGGACTATGGCTACACCTTC.

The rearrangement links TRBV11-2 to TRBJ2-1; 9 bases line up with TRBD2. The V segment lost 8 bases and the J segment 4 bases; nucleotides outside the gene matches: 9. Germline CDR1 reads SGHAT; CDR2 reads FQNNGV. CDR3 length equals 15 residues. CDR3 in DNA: TGTGCCAGCTTTACAGCGGGGGGAGAGTACAATGAGCAGTTCTTC. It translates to CASFTAGGEYNEQFF.

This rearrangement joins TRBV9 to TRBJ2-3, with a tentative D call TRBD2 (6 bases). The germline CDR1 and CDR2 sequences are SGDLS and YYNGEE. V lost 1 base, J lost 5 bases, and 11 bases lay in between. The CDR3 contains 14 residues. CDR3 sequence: CASSVSYGGDTQYF. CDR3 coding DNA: TGTGCCAGCAGCGTATCGTACGGGGGAGATACGCAGTATTTT.

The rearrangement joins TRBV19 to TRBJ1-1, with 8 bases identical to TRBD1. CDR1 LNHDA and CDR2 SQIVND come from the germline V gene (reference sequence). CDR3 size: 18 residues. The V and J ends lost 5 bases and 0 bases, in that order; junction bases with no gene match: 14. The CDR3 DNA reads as TGTGCCAGTAGTCCTGCCGGGAGGACAGGGACTCTGAACACTGAAGCTTTCTTT. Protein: CASSPAGRTGTLNTEAFF.

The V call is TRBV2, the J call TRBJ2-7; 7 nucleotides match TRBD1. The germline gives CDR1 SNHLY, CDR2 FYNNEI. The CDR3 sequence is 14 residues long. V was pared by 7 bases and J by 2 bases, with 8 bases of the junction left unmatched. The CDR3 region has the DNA TGTGCCAGCACCGAACAGGGGTTAACCTACGAGCAGTACTTC. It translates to CASTEQGLTYEQYF.

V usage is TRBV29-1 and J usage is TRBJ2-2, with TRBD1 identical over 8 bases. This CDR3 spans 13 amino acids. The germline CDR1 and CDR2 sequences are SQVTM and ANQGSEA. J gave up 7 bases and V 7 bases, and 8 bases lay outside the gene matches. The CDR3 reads CSARQGSIGELFF. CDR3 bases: TGCAGCGCGCGACAGGGGTCGATCGGGGAGCTGTTTTTT.

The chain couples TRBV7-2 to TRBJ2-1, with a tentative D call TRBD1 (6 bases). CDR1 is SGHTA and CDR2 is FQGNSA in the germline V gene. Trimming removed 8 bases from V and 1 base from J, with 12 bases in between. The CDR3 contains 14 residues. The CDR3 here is CASVTGRSYNEQFF. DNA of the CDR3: TGTGCCAGCGTTACAGGGCGGTCCTACAATGAGCAGTTCTTC.

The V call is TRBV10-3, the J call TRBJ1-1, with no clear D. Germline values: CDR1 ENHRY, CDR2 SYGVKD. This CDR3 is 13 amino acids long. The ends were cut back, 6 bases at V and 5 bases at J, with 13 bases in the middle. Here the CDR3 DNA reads TGTGCCATCAGCTCAGACACGGTTACTGAAGCTTTCTTT. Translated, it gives CAISSDTVTEAFF.

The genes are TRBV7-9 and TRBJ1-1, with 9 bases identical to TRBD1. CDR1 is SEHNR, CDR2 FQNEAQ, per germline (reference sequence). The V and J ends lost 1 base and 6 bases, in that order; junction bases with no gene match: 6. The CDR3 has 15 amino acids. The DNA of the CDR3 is TGTGCCAGCAGCTTAGGGGACAGGGCCGGCCCTGAAGCTTTCTTT. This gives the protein CASSLGDRAGPEAFF.

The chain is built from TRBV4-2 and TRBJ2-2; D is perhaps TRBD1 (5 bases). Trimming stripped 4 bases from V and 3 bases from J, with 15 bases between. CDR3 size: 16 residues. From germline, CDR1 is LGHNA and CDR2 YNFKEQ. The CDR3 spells CASSRRLGRDTGELFF. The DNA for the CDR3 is TGTGCCAGCAGCCGCCGACTGGGCAGGGACACCGGGGAGCTGTTTTTT.

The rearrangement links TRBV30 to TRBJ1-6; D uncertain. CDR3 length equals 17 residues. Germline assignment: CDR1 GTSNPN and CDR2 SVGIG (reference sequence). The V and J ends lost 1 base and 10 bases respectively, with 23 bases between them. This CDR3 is CAWSDSRMRVLGSPLHF. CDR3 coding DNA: TGTGCCTGGAGTGATTCGCGAATGAGGGTTTTAGGGTCACCCCTCCACTTT. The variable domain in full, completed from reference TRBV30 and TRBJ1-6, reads SQTIHQWPATLVQPVGSPLSLECTVEGTSNPNLYWYRQAAGRGLQLLFYSVGIGQISSEVPQNLSASRPQDRQFILSSKKLLLSDSGFYLCAWSDSRMRVLGSPLHFGNGTRLTVT.

The CDR3, as DNA: TGCAGTGCTTCAGGCGCCTATGGCTACACCTTC. Translated: CSASGAYGYTF. This chain uses TRBV20-1 with TRBJ1-2; D unclear. The germline V and J ends were trimmed by 5 bases and 4 bases, with 8 bases remaining between them. The CDR3 covers 11 residues. From germline, CDR1 is DFQATT and CDR2 SNEGSKA (reference sequence).